The rows below give T cell receptor beta chains drawn from one sample of a study of T cell responses to AZD1222 COVID-19 vaccine. The protocol was immunoSEQ multiplex PCR, while the TCRdb copy is restricted to in-frame clones and leaves out a portion. The profile shows about 140,000 clones, roughly 90% of them singletons. The material sequenced was peripheral blood, taken 28 days after the second AZD1222 dose. The source of these receptors is an adult who received the AZD1222 COVID-19 vaccine. The CDR3 runs from the conserved cysteine through the conserved F or W. D genes are given only for firm matches. Clone size is given for some rows only: seen once, a few or many times, or a class if the clone is expanded.

abundance	j_gene	d_gene	v_gene	CDR3nt	CDR3aa
-	TRBJ1-6	TRBD1	TRBV7-2	TGTGCCAGCAGCTTAGACGGGACAGCCTATAATTCACCCCTCCACTTT	CASSLDGTAYNSPLHF
-	TRBJ2-3	TRBD2	TRBV7-2	TGTGCCAGCAGCTTAGTGGTGGGAGGGAGGTCAGATACGCAGTATTTT	CASSLVVGGRSDTQYF
once	TRBJ2-1	TRBD2	TRBV24-1	TGTGCCACCAGTGCCACTAGCGGGAGGAGCTCCTACAATGAGCAGTTCTTC	CATSATSGRSSYNEQFF
-	TRBJ1-2	TRBD1	TRBV4-1	TGCGCCAGCAGCCAACCCGGGACAGGGGTCAACTATGGCTACACCTTC	CASSQPGTGVNYGYTF
once	TRBJ1-2	-	TRBV6-5	TGTGCCAGCAGTTACCCAAGGGGGGGCTACACCTTC	CASSYPRGGYTF
-	TRBJ1-5	-	TRBV20-1	TGCAGTGCTAGTGAAGGGGTCTACAATCAGCCCCAGCATTTT	CSASEGVYNQPQHF
-	TRBJ1-5	TRBD1	TRBV7-8	TGTGCCAGCAGCCCCCGGGACAGGGGAAGGGGTCAGCCCCAGCATTTT	CASSPRDRGRGQPQHF
-	TRBJ1-5	-	TRBV5-5	TGTGCCAGCAGCTCATCCAACGGCAATCAGCCCCAGCATTTT	CASSSSNGNQPQHF
once	TRBJ1-2	-	TRBV9	TGTGCCAGCAGCCCTACTCGGGGGCCCGGCTCCTATGGCTACACCTTC	CASSPTRGPGSYGYTF
-	TRBJ1-1	TRBD1	TRBV30	TGTGCCTGGGTGACAGGGGCTAACACTGAAGCTTTCTTT	CAWVTGANTEAFF
-	TRBJ1-4	-	TRBV7-9	TGTGCCAGCAGCTTAGCGCAGGGATGGAATGAAAAACTGTTTTTT	CASSLAQGWNEKLFF
-	TRBJ1-5	-	TRBV5-1	TGCGCCAGCAGCCGGGAGGGGGGTCAGCCCCAGCATTTT	CASSREGGQPQHF
once	TRBJ1-5	-	TRBV5-8	TGTGCCAGCAGCTTGTTCCGGACTTATCAGCCCCAGCATTTT	CASSLFRTYQPQHF
-	TRBJ2-3	-	TRBV7-2	TGTGCCAAAACCCTGGGGACCCGGACAGATACGCAGTATTTT	CAKTLGTRTDTQYF
-	TRBJ2-5	TRBD1	TRBV5-6	TGTGCCAGCAGCTCAAGGACAGGGGAGGCAAGGGAGACCCAGTACTTC	CASSSRTGEARETQYF
-	TRBJ2-7	-	TRBV13	TGTGCCAGCAGCTCCGACCTTTGGGATTCAACTTCCTACGAGCAGTACTTC	CASSSDLWDSTSYEQYF
-	TRBJ1-2	-	TRBV7-8	TGTGCCAGCAGTCCCGACAGCTATGGCTACACCTTC	CASSPDSYGYTF
-	TRBJ2-3	TRBD2	TRBV7-3	TGTGCCAGCAGCATAGGGACTAGCGGGGATACGCAGTATTTT	CASSIGTSGDTQYF
-	TRBJ1-5	-	TRBV12-3/TRBV12-4	TGTGCCAGCAGTTTTCCCCTTGGGACCCAGCATTTT	CASSFPLGTQHF
-	TRBJ1-5	-	TRBV2	TGTGCCAGCAGGGGGGACCCCGTGGTGACGCCCCAGCATTTT	CASRGDPVVTPQHF
-	TRBJ1-1	-	TRBV27	TGTGCCAGCAGTCGACAGAGACCCGGCGACACTGAAGCTTTCTTT	CASSRQRPGDTEAFF
-	TRBJ2-5	-	TRBV2	TGTGCCAGCATGGATAGAGGGCAGCTCCAAGAGACCCAGTACTTC	CASMDRGQLQETQYF
-	TRBJ2-7	-	TRBV5-5	TGTGCCAGCAGCTTTGCCGGTGACGGGGTAAACTACGAGCAGTACTTC	CASSFAGDGVNYEQYF
-	TRBJ1-2	TRBD1	TRBV12-3/TRBV12-4	TGTGCCAGCAGCTTGACAGGGGAGGATCGGACCTTC	CASSLTGEDRTF
-	TRBJ2-5	TRBD1	TRBV5-1	TGCGCCAGCAGCTTGGGGGACAGGGGGCCAGAGACCCAGTACTTC	CASSLGDRGPETQYF